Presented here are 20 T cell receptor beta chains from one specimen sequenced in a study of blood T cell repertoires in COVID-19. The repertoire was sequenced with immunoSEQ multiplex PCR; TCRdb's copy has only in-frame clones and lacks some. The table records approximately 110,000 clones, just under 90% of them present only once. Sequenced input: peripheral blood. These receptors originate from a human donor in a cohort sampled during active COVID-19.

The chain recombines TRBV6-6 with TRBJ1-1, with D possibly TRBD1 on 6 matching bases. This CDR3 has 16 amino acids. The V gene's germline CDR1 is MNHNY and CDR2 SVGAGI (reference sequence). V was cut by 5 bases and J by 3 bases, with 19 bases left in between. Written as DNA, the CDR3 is TGTGCCAGCAGTCCCCGGGACGGGAGGGGGTACACTGAAGCTTTCTTT. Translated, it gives CASSPRDGRGYTEAFF.

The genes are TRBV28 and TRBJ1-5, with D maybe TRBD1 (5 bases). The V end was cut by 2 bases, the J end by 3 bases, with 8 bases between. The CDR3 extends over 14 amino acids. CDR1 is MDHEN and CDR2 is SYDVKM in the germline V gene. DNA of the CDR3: TGTGCCAGCAGTTTAAGACAGTTCAATCAGCCCCAGCATTTT. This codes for CASSLRQFNQPQHF.

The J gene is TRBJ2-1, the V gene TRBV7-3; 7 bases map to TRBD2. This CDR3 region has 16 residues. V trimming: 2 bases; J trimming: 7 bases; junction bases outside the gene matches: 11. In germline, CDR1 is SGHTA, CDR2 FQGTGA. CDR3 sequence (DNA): TGTGCCAGCAGCTTATTCGTGGGAGGGGCCGTTAATGAGCAGTTCTTC. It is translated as CASSLFVGGAVNEQFF. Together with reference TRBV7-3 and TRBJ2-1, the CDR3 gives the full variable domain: GAGVSQTPSNKVTEKGKYVELRCDPISGHTALYWYRQSLGQGPEFLIYFQGTGAADDSGLPNDRFFAVRPEGSVSTLKIQRTERGDSAVYLCASSLFVGGAVNEQFFGPGTRLTVL.

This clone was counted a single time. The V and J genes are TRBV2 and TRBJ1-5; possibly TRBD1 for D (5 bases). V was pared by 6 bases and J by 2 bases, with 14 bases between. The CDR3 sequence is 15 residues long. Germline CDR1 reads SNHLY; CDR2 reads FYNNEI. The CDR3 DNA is TGTGCCAGCAGGCTTCAGGGTTTGCGCAATCAGCCCCAGCATTTT. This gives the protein CASRLQGLRNQPQHF.

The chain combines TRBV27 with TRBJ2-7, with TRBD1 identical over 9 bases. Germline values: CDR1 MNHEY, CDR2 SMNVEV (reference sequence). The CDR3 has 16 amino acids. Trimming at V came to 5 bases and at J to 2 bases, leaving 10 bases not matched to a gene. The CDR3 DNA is TGTGCCAGCAGTCTGGAGCCGGGACAGGGACCCTACGAGCAGTACTTC. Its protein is CASSLEPGQGPYEQYF.

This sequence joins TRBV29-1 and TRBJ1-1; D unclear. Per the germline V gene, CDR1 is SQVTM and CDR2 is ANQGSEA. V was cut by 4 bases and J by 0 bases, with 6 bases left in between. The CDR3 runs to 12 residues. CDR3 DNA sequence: TGCAGCGTTGCCTCTCTGAACACTGAAGCTTTCTTT. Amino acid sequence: CSVASLNTEAFF.

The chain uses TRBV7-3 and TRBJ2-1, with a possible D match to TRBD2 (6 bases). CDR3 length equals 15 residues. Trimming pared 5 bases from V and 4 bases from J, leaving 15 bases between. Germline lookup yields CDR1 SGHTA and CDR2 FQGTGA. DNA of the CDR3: TGTGCCAGCAGCAGGACTAAGGACGCATACAATGAGCAGTTCTTC. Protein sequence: CASSRTKDAYNEQFF.

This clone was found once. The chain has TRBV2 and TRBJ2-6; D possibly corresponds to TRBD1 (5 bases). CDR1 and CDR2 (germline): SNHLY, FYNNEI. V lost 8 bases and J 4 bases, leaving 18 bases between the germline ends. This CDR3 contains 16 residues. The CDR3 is CASQQDMLTGANVLTF. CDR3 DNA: TGTGCCAGCCAGCAGGACATGCTTACGGGGGCCAACGTCCTGACTTTC.

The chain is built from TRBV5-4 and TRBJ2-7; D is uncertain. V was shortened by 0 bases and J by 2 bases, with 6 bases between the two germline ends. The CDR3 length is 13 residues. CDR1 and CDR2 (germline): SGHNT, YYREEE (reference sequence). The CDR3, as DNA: TGTGCCAGCAGCTTGGGAGGAACCTACGAGCAGTACTTC. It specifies CASSLGGTYEQYF.

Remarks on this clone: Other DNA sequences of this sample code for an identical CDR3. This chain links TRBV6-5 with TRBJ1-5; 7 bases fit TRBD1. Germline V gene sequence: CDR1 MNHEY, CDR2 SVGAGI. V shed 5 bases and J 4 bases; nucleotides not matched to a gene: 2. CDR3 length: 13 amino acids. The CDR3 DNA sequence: TGTGCCAGCAGTCCAGGGGGGAATCAGCCCCAGCATTTT. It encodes CASSPGGNQPQHF.

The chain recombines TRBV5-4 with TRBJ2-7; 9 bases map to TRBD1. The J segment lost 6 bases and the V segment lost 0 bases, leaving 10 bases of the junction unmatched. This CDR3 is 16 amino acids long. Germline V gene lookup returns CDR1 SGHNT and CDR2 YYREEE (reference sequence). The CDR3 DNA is TGTGCCAGCAGCTTGGCTCTGGGACAGGGTGCGGCCGAGCAGTACTTC. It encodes CASSLALGQGAAEQYF. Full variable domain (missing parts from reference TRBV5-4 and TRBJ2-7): ETGVTQSPTHLIKTRGQQVTLRCSSQSGHNTVSWYQQALGQGPQFIFQYYREEENGRGNFPPRFSGLQFPNYSSELNVNALELDDSALYLCASSLALGQGAAEQYFGPGTRLTVT.

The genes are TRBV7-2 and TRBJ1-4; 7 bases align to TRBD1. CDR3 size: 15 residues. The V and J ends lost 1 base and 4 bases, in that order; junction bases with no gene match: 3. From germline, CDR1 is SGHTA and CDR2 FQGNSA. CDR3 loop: CASSLGDSFNEKLFF. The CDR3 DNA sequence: TGTGCCAGCAGCTTAGGGGACAGCTTTAATGAAAAACTGTTTTTT.

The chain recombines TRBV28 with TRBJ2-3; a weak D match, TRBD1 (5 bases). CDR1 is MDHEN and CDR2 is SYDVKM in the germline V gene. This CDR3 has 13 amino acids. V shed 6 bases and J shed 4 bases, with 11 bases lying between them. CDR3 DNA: TGTGCCAGCAGCCCAGGGCCGGCAGATACGCAGTATTTT. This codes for CASSPGPADTQYF.

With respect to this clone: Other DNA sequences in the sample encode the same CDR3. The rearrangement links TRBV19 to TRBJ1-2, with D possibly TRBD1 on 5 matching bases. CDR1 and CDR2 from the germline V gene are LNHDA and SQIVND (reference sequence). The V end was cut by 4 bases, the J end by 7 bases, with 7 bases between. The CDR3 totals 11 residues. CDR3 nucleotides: TGTGCCAGTAGTAGCGGGGGTGGCTACACCTTC. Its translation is CASSSGGGYTF.

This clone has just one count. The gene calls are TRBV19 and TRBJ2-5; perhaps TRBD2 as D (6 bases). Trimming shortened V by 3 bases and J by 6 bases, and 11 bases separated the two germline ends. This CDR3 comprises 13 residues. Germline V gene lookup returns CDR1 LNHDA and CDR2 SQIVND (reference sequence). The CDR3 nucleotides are TGTGCCAGTAGTATCGGGGGTTCGCAGACCCAGTACTTC. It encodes CASSIGGSQTQYF. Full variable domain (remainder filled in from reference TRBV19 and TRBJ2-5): DGGITQSPKYLFRKEGQNVTLSCEQNLNHDAMYWYRQDPGQGLRLIYYSQIVNDFQKGDIAEGYSVSREKKESFPLTVTSAQKNPTAFYLCASSIGGSQTQYFGPGTRLLVL.

The CDR3 here is CASSTQDSEGETQYF. The CDR3 DNA is TGTGCCAGCAGCACACAGGATTCCGAAGGGGAGACCCAGTACTTC. The V gene is TRBV4-2, the J gene TRBJ2-5, with D possibly TRBD1 on 5 matching bases. Trimming took off 5 bases at V and 5 bases at J, with 18 bases between the two ends. Germline CDR1 LGHNA, CDR2 YNFKEQ. The CDR3 has 15 amino acids.

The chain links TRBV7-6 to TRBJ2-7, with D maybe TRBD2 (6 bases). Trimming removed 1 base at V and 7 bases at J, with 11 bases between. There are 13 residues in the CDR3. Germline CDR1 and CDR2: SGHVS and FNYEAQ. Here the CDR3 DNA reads TGTGCCAGCAGCTTAGTTCGCGCGGGGGAGCAGTACTTC. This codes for CASSLVRAGEQYF.

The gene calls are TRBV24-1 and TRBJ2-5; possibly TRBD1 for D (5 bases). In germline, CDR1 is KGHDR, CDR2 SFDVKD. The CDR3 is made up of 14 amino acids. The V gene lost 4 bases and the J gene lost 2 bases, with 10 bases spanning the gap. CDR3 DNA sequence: TGTGCCACCAGTGACTTTAGGGGTCAAGAGACCCAGTACTTC. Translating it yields CATSDFRGQETQYF.

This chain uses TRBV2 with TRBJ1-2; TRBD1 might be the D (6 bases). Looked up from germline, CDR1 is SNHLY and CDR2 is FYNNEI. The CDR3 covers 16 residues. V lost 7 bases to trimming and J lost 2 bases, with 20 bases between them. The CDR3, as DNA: TGTGCCAGCATTACAGCGGGGCAGGGGCTGAACTATGGCTACACCTTC. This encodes CASITAGQGLNYGYTF.

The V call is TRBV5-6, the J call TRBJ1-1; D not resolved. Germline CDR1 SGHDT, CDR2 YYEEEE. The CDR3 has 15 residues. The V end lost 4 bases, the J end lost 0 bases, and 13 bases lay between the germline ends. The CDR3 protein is CASSATAVMNTEAFF. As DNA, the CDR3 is TGTGCCAGCAGCGCTACAGCCGTCATGAACACTGAAGCTTTCTTT.